One sample yielded the 29 T cell receptor beta chains listed below, sequenced in a study of blood T cell repertoires in COVID-19. Sequencing used immunoSEQ multiplex PCR; TCRdb keeps in-frame clones, though not all of them. Found here are tens of thousands of clones, more than 75% of them singletons; the top ten hold under 8.5%. Sequencing was done on a sample of peripheral blood. These receptors all stem from a human donor with active COVID-19. The donor label of this sample is uncertain.

The V gene is TRBV5-4, the J gene TRBJ2-3; 9 bases agree with TRBD2. There are 16 residues in the CDR3. V shed 6 bases and J 2 bases; nucleotides not matched to a gene: 10. Germline loops: CDR1 SGHNT, CDR2 YYREEE (reference sequence). This CDR3 is CASTFGGGAVTDTQYF. CDR3 DNA: TGTGCCAGCACCTTTGGCGGGGGGGCCGTCACAGATACGCAGTATTTT.

The chain combines TRBV19 with TRBJ1-2; a weak D match, TRBD1 (6 bases). Trimming took 5 bases from V and 6 from J, leaving 19 bases between them. Germline V gene sequence: CDR1 LNHDA, CDR2 SQIVND (reference sequence). CDR3 length: 15 amino acids. This chain's CDR3 is CASSFPRGKGDGYTF. The DNA of the CDR3 is TGTGCCAGTAGTTTCCCCAGGGGTAAAGGGGATGGCTACACCTTC.

This chain uses TRBV29-1 with TRBJ2-1; 7 nucleotides match TRBD2. The CDR3 has 15 residues. V dropped 6 bases and J dropped 1; count of bases not matched to a gene: 9. Germline-derived CDR1 and CDR2 are SQVTM and ANQGSEA. CDR3 residues: CSVGSGGRSYNEQFF. In DNA form, the CDR3 reads TGCAGCGTCGGGTCGGGGGGAAGGTCCTACAATGAGCAGTTCTTC.

This clone was recorded only once. V is TRBV4-1 and J is TRBJ1-1; D not certain. Trimming removed 1 base from V and 0 bases from J, with 9 bases in between. The germline gives CDR1 MGHRA, CDR2 YSYEKL. The CDR3 has 15 amino acids. The CDR3: CASSQGTFMNTEAFF. CDR3 sequence (DNA): TGCGCCAGCAGCCAAGGGACTTTTATGAACACTGAAGCTTTCTTT.

This clone showed up just a few times. The rearrangement links TRBV7-9 to TRBJ2-7, with D perhaps matching TRBD1 (7 bases). The V and J ends lost 5 bases and 3 bases respectively, with 17 bases between them. The CDR3 sequence is 15 residues long. Germline loops: CDR1 SEHNR, CDR2 FQNEAQ (reference sequence). The DNA for the CDR3 is TGTGCCAGCAGCCCGCGACAGGGACTCCACTACGAGCAGTACTTC. Encoded protein: CASSPRQGLHYEQYF. Together with reference TRBV7-9 and TRBJ2-7, the CDR3 gives the full variable domain: DTGVSQNPRHKITKRGQNVTFRCDPISEHNRLYWYRQTLGQGPEFLTYFQNEAQLEKSRLLSDRFSAERPKGSFSTLEIQRTEQGDSAMYLCASSPRQGLHYEQYFGPGTRLTVT.

This clone was seen only a few times. The chain couples TRBV4-3 to TRBJ2-7; D not certain. Per the germline V gene, CDR1 is LGHNA and CDR2 is YSLEER. V was pared by 0 bases and J by 4 bases, with 13 bases between. The CDR3 is 15 amino acids. The CDR3 bases are TGCGCCAGCAGCCAAGATCGTCAGGTACAGTACGAGCAGTACTTC. It is translated as CASSQDRQVQYEQYF.

The chain couples TRBV27 to TRBJ1-4; D is unresolved. This CDR3 has 14 residues. Germline-derived CDR1 and CDR2 are MNHEY and SMNVEV (reference sequence). V was pared by 2 bases and J by 8 bases, with 12 bases between. DNA for the CDR3: TGTGCCAGCAGTTTACGGAGGGATGGCGAAAAACTGTTTTTT. Protein: CASSLRRDGEKLFF.

The V call is TRBV5-1, the J call TRBJ2-5; tentative D call: TRBD1 (5 bases). V lost 4 bases and J 5 bases, leaving 12 bases between the germline ends. CDR3 size: 13 residues. Germline V gene data show CDR1 as SGHRS and CDR2 as YFSETQ. DNA for the CDR3: TGCGCCAGCAGCCAGGGCCCGACGGAGACCCAGTACTTC. Its protein is CASSQGPTETQYF.

Only one count was recorded for this clone. J is TRBJ1-1 and V is TRBV23-1; D not resolved. TRBV23-1 is an open reading frame whose function is uncertain. The CDR3 has 13 residues. CDR3 loop: CARRLPRCTEAFF. CDR3 coding DNA: TGCGCGAGGAGGCTTCCGAGGTGCACTGAAGCTTTCTTT.

The V call is TRBV7-2, the J call TRBJ2-1, with D unresolved. Germline V lookup: CDR1 SGHTA, CDR2 FQGNSA. With 1 base removed from V and 8 bases from J, the gap between germline ends came to 9 bases. The CDR3 totals 13 residues. For the CDR3, the DNA is TGTGCCAGCAGCTTAGAAACTCGGTATGAGCAGTTCTTC. Translated, it gives CASSLETRYEQFF.

This clone came up a few times. The chain is built from TRBV11-2 and TRBJ2-1, with 9 nucleotides matching TRBD2. The CDR3 length is 17 residues. J was trimmed by 4 bases and V by 8 bases; bases with no gene match: 15. CDR1 is SGHAT and CDR2 is FQNNGV in the germline V gene. CDR3: CASGGLALSTGYNEQFF. The CDR3 nucleotides are TGTGCCAGCGGAGGACTAGCGCTCTCAACTGGATACAATGAGCAGTTCTTC.

The chain combines TRBV28 with TRBJ1-3; D gene uncertain. Trimming took 4 bases from V and 4 from J, leaving 8 bases between them. This CDR3 is 13 amino acids long. Germline V gives CDR1 MDHEN, CDR2 SYDVKM. The CDR3 nucleotides read TGTGCCAGCAGTTCACACGGGGGAAACACCATATATTTT. Its protein is CASSSHGGNTIYF.

V gene TRBV9 combines with J gene TRBJ2-2; the D gene is possibly TRBD1 (5 bases). The CDR3 contains 14 residues. V lost 0 bases to trimming and J lost 6 bases, with 9 bases between them. CDR1 and CDR2 (germline): SGDLS, YYNGEE. The CDR3, as DNA: TGTGCCAGCAGCGTAGACTGGGGCTCCGGGGAGCTGTTTTTT. This encodes CASSVDWGSGELFF.

This clone was found a few times. The genes are TRBV6-5 and TRBJ1-2; 10 bases align to TRBD1. Germline lookup yields CDR1 MNHEY and CDR2 SVGAGI. CDR3 length: 15 residues. Germline trimming cut 7 bases from V and 5 bases from J; bases unmatched to any gene: 10. CDR3 DNA sequence: TGTGCCAGCACCCTATTGACAGGGGGCTTTTATGGCTACACCTTC. Protein: CASTLLTGGFYGYTF.

CDR3 amino acids: CASSQSAREDYEQYF. The CDR3 DNA is TGCGCCAGCAGTCAATCGGCCCGGGAAGACTACGAGCAGTACTTC. The gene calls are TRBV23-1 and TRBJ2-7; tentatively, D is TRBD2 (5 bases). TRBV23-1 is an ORF for which the function is uncertain. V was pared by 0 bases and J by 3 bases, with 12 bases between. CDR3 length equals 15 residues.

V usage is TRBV6-5 and J usage is TRBJ2-7; 11 positions agree with TRBD1. V shed 7 bases and J 3 bases; nucleotides not matched to a gene: 5. This CDR3 comprises 14 residues. CDR1 and CDR2 from the germline V gene are MNHEY and SVGAGI. CDR3 DNA sequence: TGTGCCAGCATTCGGGACAGGGGGGTCTACGAGCAGTACTTC. Its protein product is CASIRDRGVYEQYF.

The J gene is TRBJ1-5, the V gene TRBV6-5, with D unresolved. V was trimmed by 6 bases and J by 1 base, leaving 7 bases between them. Germline CDR1 and CDR2: MNHEY and SVGAGI. The CDR3 totals 13 residues. This CDR3 reads CASSSRSNQPQHF. Here the CDR3 DNA reads TGTGCCAGCAGCTCCCGGAGCAATCAGCCCCAGCATTTT.

The rearrangement joins TRBV10-2 to TRBJ2-4; D is perhaps TRBD2 (5 bases). Per germline, CDR1 WSHSY and CDR2 SAAADI. The CDR3 is made up of 13 amino acids. Trimming shortened V by 4 bases and J by 6 bases, and 10 bases separated the two germline ends. Written as DNA, the CDR3 is TGCGCCAGCAGTGGCGCTAGCCTAAACATTCAGTACTTC. Encoded protein: CASSGASLNIQYF.

This rearrangement joins TRBV7-3 to TRBJ2-1, with 10 positions matching TRBD2. V lost 1 base and J lost 12; bases outside the gene matches: 9. CDR3 length equals 15 residues. Germline lookup yields CDR1 SGHTA and CDR2 FQGTGA. CDR3 in amino acids: CASSLSPSGRLVQFF. The CDR3 nucleotides are TGTGCCAGCAGCTTAAGTCCTAGCGGGAGATTAGTGCAGTTCTTC.

This chain uses TRBV30 with TRBJ1-1; the match to TRBD1 covers 7 bases. The CDR3 extends over 15 amino acids. Germline V gene lookup returns CDR1 GTSNPN and CDR2 SVGIG (reference sequence). DNA for the CDR3: TGTGCATTGACACGTGACAGGGCGTTTTCGGTGGGTGCTTTCTTT. Amino acids: CALTRDRAFSVGAFF. Supplemented by reference TRBV30 and TRBJ1-1, the full variable domain reads SQTIHQWPATLVQPVGSPLSLECTVEGTSNPNLYWYRQAAGRGLQLLFYSVGIGQISSEVPQNLSASRPQDRQFILSSKKLLLSDSGFYLCALTRDRAFSVGAFFGQGTRLTVV.

The gene calls are TRBV5-1 and TRBJ1-1; a weak D match, TRBD1 (6 bases). CDR3 length equals 13 residues. Trimming stripped 2 bases from V and 6 bases from J, with 11 bases between. Germline V gene data show CDR1 as SGHRS and CDR2 as YFSETQ. CDR3 residues: CASSFYRASEAFF. CDR3 DNA: TGCGCCAGCAGCTTTTACAGGGCTTCTGAAGCTTTCTTT.

On this clone itself: Other DNA variants within this sample encode the same CDR3. The chain uses TRBV5-1 and TRBJ2-3; D is unresolved. Germline V gives CDR1 SGHRS, CDR2 YFSETQ. The CDR3 runs 14 residues. The germline V and J ends were trimmed by 2 bases and 0 bases, with 7 bases remaining between them. CDR3 loop: CASSFQTSTDTQYF. The CDR3 nucleotides read TGCGCCAGCAGCTTCCAAACTAGCACAGATACGCAGTATTTT.

The V and J genes are TRBV10-3 and TRBJ2-3; 7 bases map to TRBD2. Germline V gene data show CDR1 as ENHRY and CDR2 as SYGVKD. The V and J ends lost 0 bases and 3 bases, in that order; junction bases with no gene match: 3. The CDR3 sequence is 15 residues long. CDR3 amino acids: CAISESQGGTDTQYF. As DNA, the CDR3 is TGTGCCATCAGTGAGTCCCAGGGAGGGACAGATACGCAGTATTTT.

This clone showed up just a few times. V gene TRBV10-2 combines with J gene TRBJ2-3; D ambiguous. Germline assignment: CDR1 WSHSY and CDR2 SAAADI. Between the trimmed V and J ends, which lost 4 bases and 2 bases, there was a span of 7 bases. The CDR3 consists of 13 residues. The CDR3 loop reads CASSGAYTDTQYF. Here the CDR3 DNA reads TGCGCCAGCAGTGGGGCTTACACAGATACGCAGTATTTT.

V is TRBV2 and J is TRBJ1-2; 7 positions match TRBD1. The V gene's germline CDR1 is SNHLY and CDR2 FYNNEI. Unmatched junction bases numbered 1, after V lost 6 bases and J lost 0 bases. The CDR3 runs 13 residues. Here the CDR3 reads CASRDRANYGYTF. CDR3 nucleotides: TGTGCCAGCAGAGACAGGGCTAACTATGGCTACACCTTC.

CDR3 sequence: CASSPTGTGLEAFF. The CDR3 DNA is TGTGCCAGCTCCCCCACCGGGACAGGGCTTGAAGCTTTCTTT. The genes are TRBV18 and TRBJ1-1; 9 bases are shared with TRBD1. The germline CDR1 and CDR2 sequences are KGHSH and LQKENI. The CDR3 consists of 14 residues. The ends lost 6 bases at V and 7 bases at J; junction bases unmatched: 9.

This clone was counted a few times. V usage is TRBV4-1 and J usage is TRBJ2-5; 9 bases fit TRBD2. Trimming removed 1 base from V and 4 bases from J; junction bases left unmatched: 7. The CDR3 covers 16 residues. CDR1 and CDR2 from the germline V gene are MGHRA and YSYEKL. CDR3 loop: CASSQVGGGAGETQYF. The CDR3 DNA follows: TGCGCCAGCAGCCAAGTTGGCGGGGGGGCCGGAGAGACCCAGTACTTC.

The count of this clone is one. The chain recombines TRBV10-3 with TRBJ2-1; D may be TRBD2 (5 bases). Trimming took 7 bases from V and 10 from J, leaving 14 bases between them. The CDR3 totals 12 residues. CDR1 is ENHRY, CDR2 SYGVKD, per germline. The chain's CDR3 is CAIKGGGFEQFF. DNA for the CDR3: TGTGCCATCAAAGGAGGTGGGTTCGAGCAGTTCTTC.

The rearrangement uses TRBV5-1 and TRBJ1-4, with TRBD1 as a possible D gene (5 bases). V lost 0 bases, J lost 5 bases, and 8 bases lay in between. Germline V CDR1 and CDR2: SGHRS, YFSETQ. The CDR3 sequence is 14 residues long. The CDR3 loop reads CASSLAAGNEKLFF. CDR3 coding DNA: TGCGCCAGCAGCTTGGCGGCAGGGAATGAAAAACTGTTTTTT.